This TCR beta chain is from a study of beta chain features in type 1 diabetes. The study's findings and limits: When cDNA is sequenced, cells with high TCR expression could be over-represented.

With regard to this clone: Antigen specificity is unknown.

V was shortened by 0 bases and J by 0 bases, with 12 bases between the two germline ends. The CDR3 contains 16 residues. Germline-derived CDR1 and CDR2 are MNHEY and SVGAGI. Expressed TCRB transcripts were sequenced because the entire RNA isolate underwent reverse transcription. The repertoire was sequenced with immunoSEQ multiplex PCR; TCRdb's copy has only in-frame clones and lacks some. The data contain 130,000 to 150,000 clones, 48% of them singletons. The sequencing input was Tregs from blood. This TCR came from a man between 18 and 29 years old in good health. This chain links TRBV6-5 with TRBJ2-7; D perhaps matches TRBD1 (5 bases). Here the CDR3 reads CASSYSRVGRSYEQYF. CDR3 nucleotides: TGTGCCAGCAGTTACTCCAGGGTAGGGCGCTCCTACGAGCAGTACTTC.